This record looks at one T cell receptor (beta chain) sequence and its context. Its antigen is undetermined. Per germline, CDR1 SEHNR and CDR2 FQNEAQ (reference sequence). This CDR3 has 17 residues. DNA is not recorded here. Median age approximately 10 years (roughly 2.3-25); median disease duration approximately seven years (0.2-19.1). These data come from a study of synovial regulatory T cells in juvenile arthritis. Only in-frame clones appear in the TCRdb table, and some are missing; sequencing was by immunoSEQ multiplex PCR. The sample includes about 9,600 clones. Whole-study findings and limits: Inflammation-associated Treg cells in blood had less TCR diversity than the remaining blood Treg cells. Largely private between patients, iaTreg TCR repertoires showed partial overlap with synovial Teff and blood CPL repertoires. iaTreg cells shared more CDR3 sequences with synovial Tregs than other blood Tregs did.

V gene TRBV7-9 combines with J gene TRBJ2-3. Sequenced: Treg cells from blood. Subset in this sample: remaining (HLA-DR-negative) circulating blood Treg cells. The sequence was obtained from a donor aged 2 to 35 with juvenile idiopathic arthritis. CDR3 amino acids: CASSSSKTLKGTDTQYF. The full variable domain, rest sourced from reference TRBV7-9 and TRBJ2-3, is DTGVSQNPRHKITKRGQNVTFRCDPISEHNRLYWYRQTLGQGPEFLTYFQNEAQLEKSRLLSDRFSAERPKGSFSTLEIQRTEQGDSAMYLCASSSSKTLKGTDTQYFGPGTRLTVL.